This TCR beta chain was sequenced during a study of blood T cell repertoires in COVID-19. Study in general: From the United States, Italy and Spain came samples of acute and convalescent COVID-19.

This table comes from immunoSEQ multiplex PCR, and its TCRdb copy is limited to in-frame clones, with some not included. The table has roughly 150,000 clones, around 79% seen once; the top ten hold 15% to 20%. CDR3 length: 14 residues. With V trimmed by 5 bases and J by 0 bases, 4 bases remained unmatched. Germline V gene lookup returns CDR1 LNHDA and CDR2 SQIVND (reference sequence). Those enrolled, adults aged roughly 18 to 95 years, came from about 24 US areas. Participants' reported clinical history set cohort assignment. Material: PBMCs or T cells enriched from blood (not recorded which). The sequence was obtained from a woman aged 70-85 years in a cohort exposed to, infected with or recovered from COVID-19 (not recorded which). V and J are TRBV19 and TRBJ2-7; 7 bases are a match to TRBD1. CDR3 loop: CASSEQGSSYEQYF. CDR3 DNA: TGTGCCAGTAGTGAACAGGGGAGCTCCTACGAGCAGTACTTC.